This T cell receptor beta chain was found in a study of blood T cell repertoires in COVID-19. Repertoires were generated with immunoSEQ multiplex PCR, while TCRdb's copy carries only in-frame clones and drops some. This sample has 120,000 or so clones, with roughly four fifths found just once. Trimming took off 5 bases at V and 2 bases at J, with 12 bases between the two ends. There are 14 residues in the CDR3. Germline values: CDR1 MDHEN, CDR2 SYDVKM. The specimen was peripheral blood. The receptor's source is a human donor in a cohort sampled during active COVID-19. J is TRBJ1-1 and V is TRBV28, with D tentatively TRBD1 (5 bases). The CDR3 reads CASSTTGPNTEAFF. In DNA, the CDR3 is TGTGCCAGCAGTACCACAGGCCCCAACACTGAAGCTTTCTTT.